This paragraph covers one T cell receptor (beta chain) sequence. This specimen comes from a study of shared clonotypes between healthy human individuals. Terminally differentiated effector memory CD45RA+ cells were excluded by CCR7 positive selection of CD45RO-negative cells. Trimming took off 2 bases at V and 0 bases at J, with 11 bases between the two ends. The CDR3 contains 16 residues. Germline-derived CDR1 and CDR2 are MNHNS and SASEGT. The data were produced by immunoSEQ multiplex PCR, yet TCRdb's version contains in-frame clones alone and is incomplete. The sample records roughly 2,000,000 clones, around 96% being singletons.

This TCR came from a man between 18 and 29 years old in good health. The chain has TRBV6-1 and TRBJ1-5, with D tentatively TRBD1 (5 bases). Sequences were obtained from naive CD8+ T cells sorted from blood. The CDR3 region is CASSEFQGNSNQPQHF. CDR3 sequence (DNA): TGTGCCAGCAGTGAATTCCAGGGAAATAGCAATCAGCCCCAGCATTTT.